The sequence of this TCR beta chain was determined in a study of T cells in narcolepsy. Study-level background: Enrolled donors included narcolepsy type 1 or type 2 patients and healthy controls.

Here immunoSEQ multiplex PCR was the method, and the copy in TCRdb shows in-frame clones only, minus some. The profile shows about 24,000 clones, about 60% of them singletons. About this clone itself: Its matching antigen is unknown.

Findings and limits, study-wide: Autoreactive HCRT-specific and TRIB2-specific clonotypes were marked in same-patient CSF-versus-blood CD4+ comparisons. Reportedly, autoreactive clonotypes were serially detected in patients' blood but not controls'. In some patient and control memory CD4+ samples, autoreactive clones were absent.

The TCR sequence derives from a human donor in good health. The source material was memory (CD45RA-) CD4+ T cells from blood.

The CDR3, as DNA: TGTGCCAGCACGGGGGGAGTGGGAGAGACCCAGTACTTC. It codes for CASTGGVGETQYF. The chain uses TRBV2 and TRBJ2-5; TRBD2 aligns across 7 bases. Per the germline V gene, CDR1 is SNHLY and CDR2 is FYNNEI. After removal of 7 bases from V and 4 bases from J, the junction contained 6 bases not matched to a gene. This CDR3 is built from 13 residues.